Each of the 23 T cell receptor beta chains below was sequenced from the same sample in a study of CD8 T cells in ankylosing spondylitis (dated by TCRdb to 2016 to 2017). The library was produced with 5' RACE. Sequencing was carried out with an Illumina HiSeq 2500. TCRdb itself trimmed the public reads at Q25 with fastp, ran MiXCR and retained productive beta chains. Entries that share a CDR3 protein sequence are merged under the most common genes and DNA. The sample table shows 250,000 to 350,000 distinct CDR3 sequences, and 20% are seen once. The ten largest clones capture 7.5% to 9% of the sample. The source material was blood, either unsorted or a sorted T cell fraction (not recorded which). These receptors originate from a male donor with ankylosing spondylitis or in good health (not recorded which).

The chain is built from TRBV11-3 and TRBJ1-2, with a possible D match to TRBD1 (5 bases). CDR1 is SGHNT and CDR2 is YENEEA in the germline V gene. V was clipped by 6 bases and J by 8 bases, with 13 bases between them. The CDR3 runs 12 residues. The CDR3 region is CASSHQDIGYTF. The CDR3 DNA follows: TGTGCCAGCAGTCACCAGGACATAGGCTACACCTTC. Supplemented by reference TRBV11-3 and TRBJ1-2, the full variable domain reads EAGVVQSPRYKIIEKKQPVAFWCNPISGHNTLYWYLQNLGQGPELLIRYENEEAVDDSQLPKDRFSAERLKGVDSTLKIQPAELGDSAVYLCASSHQDIGYTFGSGTRLTVV.

This rearrangement joins TRBV20-1 to TRBJ2-1; D is uncertain. This CDR3 has 10 residues. Trimming removed 5 bases at V and 6 bases at J, with 5 bases between. The V gene's germline CDR1 is DFQATT and CDR2 SNEGSKA (reference sequence). Written as DNA, the CDR3 is TGCAGTGCTTACTCCAATGAGCAGTTCTTC. The encoded protein is CSAYSNEQFF.

This clonotype was detected ten times or more. The chain recombines TRBV27 with TRBJ2-5, with D perhaps matching TRBD1 or TRBD2 (6 bases each). V lost 4 bases and J lost 5, with 14 bases in between. The germline V gene has CDR1 MNHEY and CDR2 SMNVEV (reference sequence). The CDR3 is 14 amino acids. The CDR3 region is CASSWGAYGETQYF. The CDR3 DNA reads as TGTGCCAGCAGTTGGGGGGCCTATGGGGAGACCCAGTACTTC.

With respect to this clonotype: An end of the junction does not agree with germline; a read error may underlie this. The chain uses TRBV2 and TRBJ2-2; possible D gene TRBD1, 5 bases. Looked up from germline, CDR1 is SNHLY and CDR2 is FYNNEI. This CDR3 contains 12 residues. Here the CDR3 reads CASNEGVAELFF. CDR3 nucleotides: TGTGCCAGCAATGAAGGGGTCGCGGAGCTGTTTTTT.

About this clonotype: The junction departs from the called germline gene at one end, perhaps through a read error. The chain carries TRBV12-3 or TRBV12-4 and TRBJ2-1; TRBD1 matches 7 bases. The CDR3 runs to 15 residues. The CDR3 DNA reads TGTGACAGCAGACCCCGGGACAGCTTCTACAATGAGCAGTTCTTC. Translation: CDSRPRDSFYNEQFF.

This clonotype has more than one count but fewer than ten. The chain employs TRBV15 and TRBJ2-1; a weak D match, TRBD2 (6 bases). Germline V gene data show CDR1 as LNHNV and CDR2 as YYDKDF (reference sequence). The V end lost 0 bases, the J end lost 8 bases, and 11 bases lay between the germline ends. The CDR3 contains 14 residues. The CDR3 DNA reads TGTGCCACCAGCAGAGAGAGCGGGCTCGATGAGCAGTTCTTC. This codes for CATSRESGLDEQFF.

The rearrangement links TRBV10-3 to TRBJ2-3; tentatively, D is TRBD1 (5 bases). V was cut by 4 bases and J by 0 bases, with 8 bases left in between. CDR3 size: 14 residues. Germline values: CDR1 ENHRY, CDR2 SYGVKD. The CDR3 DNA reads as TGTGCCATCAGTGGGTGGGGCAGCACAGATACGCAGTATTTT. This gives the protein CAISGWGSTDTQYF.

This clonotype was found a few times. The chain combines TRBV27 with TRBJ2-1; D gene ambiguous. Germline V gives CDR1 MNHEY, CDR2 SMNVEV (reference sequence). The V end lost 2 bases, the J end lost 8 bases, and 13 bases lay between the germline ends. The CDR3 is made up of 14 amino acids. The CDR3 loop is CASSLGPASHEQFF. In DNA form, the CDR3 reads TGTGCCAGCAGTTTAGGGCCTGCCTCCCATGAGCAGTTCTTC.

The rearrangement links TRBV5-1 to TRBJ2-3; 10 bases align to TRBD2. With V trimmed by 4 bases and J by 5 bases, 7 bases remained unmatched. The CDR3 length is 15 residues. Germline lookup yields CDR1 SGHRS and CDR2 YFSETQ. The CDR3 bases are TGCGCCAGCAGCATAGCGGGGGGCCGTAGAGATACGCAGTATTTT. Translation: CASSIAGGRRDTQYF.

V usage is TRBV2 and J usage is TRBJ2-1, with D perhaps given as TRBD1 or TRBD2 (6 bases each). Deletions cut 3 bases from V and 2 bases from J, with 11 bases between. Germline CDR1 and CDR2: SNHLY and FYNNEI. The CDR3 is 15 amino acids. CDR3 nucleotide sequence: TGTGCCAGCAGTGATGTGGGGGGCCCCTACAATGAGCAGTTCTTC. Translating gives CASSDVGGPYNEQFF.

On this clonotype itself: This could be a read error, since a much larger clone is one nucleotide away. CDR3 region: CASSVDQGSQSIQYF. The CDR3 DNA reads TGTGCCAGCAGCGTAGATCAAGGGTCCCAAAGCATTCAGTACTTC. The V and J genes are TRBV9 and TRBJ2-4; no reliable D call. Germline values: CDR1 SGDLS, CDR2 YYNGEE. V shed 0 bases and J shed 9 bases, with 16 bases lying between them. CDR3 length: 15 amino acids.

There are many counts of this clonotype. CDR3 loop: CASSLRDRIVDTQYF. The CDR3 DNA reads TGCGCCAGCAGCTTGCGGGATAGAATCGTGGATACGCAGTATTTT. The V and J genes are TRBV5-1 and TRBJ2-3, with TRBD2 as a possible D gene (5 bases). Germline values: CDR1 SGHRS, CDR2 YFSETQ. CDR3 length: 15 amino acids. Trimming stripped 1 base from V and 6 bases from J, with 15 bases between.

This sequence joins TRBV6-1 and TRBJ2-3; TRBD2 agrees at 10 bases. CDR3 size: 16 residues. Looked up from germline, CDR1 is MNHNS and CDR2 is SASEGT. Trimming took 2 bases from V and 3 from J; bases not matched to a gene: 5. CDR3 protein: CASSEIPAGGTDTQYF. Here the CDR3 DNA reads TGTGCCAGCAGTGAAATCCCAGCGGGAGGGACAGATACGCAGTATTTT.

This clonotype was seen many times. This chain joins TRBV19 and TRBJ2-3; D ambiguous. V shed 3 bases and J shed 5 bases, with 3 bases lying between them. Germline V lookup: CDR1 LNHDA, CDR2 SQIVND (reference sequence). The CDR3 runs 11 residues. This CDR3 reads CASSMLDTQYF. The CDR3 nucleotides read TGTGCCAGTAGTATGCTAGATACGCAGTATTTT.

The V and J genes are TRBV20-1 and TRBJ2-5; 7 bases are a match to TRBD1. Germline V gene lookup returns CDR1 DFQATT and CDR2 SNEGSKA (reference sequence). The CDR3 has 13 residues. J was trimmed by 2 bases and V by 2 bases; bases with no gene match: 2. The CDR3 bases are TGCAGTGCTAGATTCAGGGGGCAAGAGACCCAGTACTTC. This codes for CSARFRGQETQYF.

This clonotype was seen only a few times. J is TRBJ1-5 and V is TRBV27, with no clear D. V was cut by 0 bases and J by 2 bases, with 8 bases left in between. The CDR3 totals 15 residues. Germline V gene lookup returns CDR1 MNHEY and CDR2 SMNVEV (reference sequence). The DNA for the CDR3 is TGTGCCAGCAGTTTATCGATGGCGGGCAATCAGCCCCAGCATTTT. Its protein is CASSLSMAGNQPQHF.

The CDR3 sequence is CASSLGGRDTDTQYF. CDR3 bases: TGTGCCAGCAGCTTAGGTGGCAGGGACACAGATACGCAGTATTTT. This sequence joins TRBV7-9 and TRBJ2-3, with D perhaps matching TRBD1 (5 bases). This CDR3 region has 15 residues. Germline assignment: CDR1 SEHNR and CDR2 FQNEAQ (reference sequence). V was shortened by 1 base and J by 2 bases, with 10 bases between the two germline ends. Based on the CDR3 plus reference TRBV7-9 and TRBJ2-3, the full variable domain is DTGVSQNPRHKITKRGQNVTFRCDPISEHNRLYWYRQTLGQGPEFLTYFQNEAQLEKSRLLSDRFSAERPKGSFSTLEIQRTEQGDSAMYLCASSLGGRDTDTQYFGPGTRLTVL.

This clonotype was counted at least ten times. The V and J genes are TRBV3-1 and TRBJ2-3; 13 positions match TRBD2. The CDR3 is made up of 18 amino acids. CDR1 LGHDT and CDR2 YNNKEL come from the germline V gene (reference sequence). Losses at the gene ends were 2 bases for V and 0 bases for J; bases not matched to a gene: 5. The CDR3 reads CASSQNPGLAGSTDTQYF. In nucleotides, the CDR3 is TGTGCCAGCAGCCAAAATCCGGGACTAGCGGGGAGCACAGATACGCAGTATTTT.

This chain connects TRBV3-1 to TRBJ2-5, with D possibly TRBD1 on 5 matching bases. Trimming took 4 bases from V and 3 from J, leaving 6 bases between them. Germline V gene lookup returns CDR1 LGHDT and CDR2 YNNKEL (reference sequence). The length of the CDR3 is 12 residues. CDR3 region: CASSRGEETQYF. For the CDR3, the DNA is TGTGCCAGCAGCCGGGGCGAAGAGACCCAGTACTTC.

The rearrangement joins TRBV3-1 to TRBJ1-2, with unresolved D. In germline, CDR1 is LGHDT, CDR2 YNNKEL (reference sequence). Between the trimmed V and J ends, which lost 4 bases and 7 bases, there was a span of 13 bases. The CDR3 covers 13 residues. Here the CDR3 reads CASSRTSRVGYTF. DNA for the CDR3: TGTGCCAGCAGCCGTACCTCCCGGGTTGGCTACACCTTC. The full variable domain, its missing parts supplied by reference TRBV3-1 and TRBJ1-2, is DTAVSQTPKYLVTQMGNDKSIKCEQNLGHDTMYWYKQDSKKFLKIMFSYNNKELIINETVPNRFSPKSPDKAHLNLHINSLELGDSAVYFCASSRTSRVGYTFGSGTRLTVV.

The V and J genes are TRBV27 and TRBJ2-5; D unresolved. The germline V gene encodes CDR1 MNHEY and CDR2 SMNVEV (reference sequence). The CDR3 runs to 13 residues. V was pared by 8 bases and J by 7 bases, with 17 bases between. The CDR3 sequence: CASSLSKDGTQYF. The CDR3 DNA sequence: TGTGCCAGCTCCCTGTCCAAAGACGGGACCCAGTACTTC.

Only a few counts were recorded for this clonotype. This chain connects TRBV7-2 to TRBJ2-5; D is unresolved. The germline gives CDR1 SGHTA, CDR2 FQGNSA. Trimming took 3 bases from V and 3 from J, leaving 11 bases between them. The CDR3 is 14 residues long. CDR3 sequence (DNA): TGTGCCAGCAGCTTTTACCGGGCCGAAGAGACCCAGTACTTC. The encoded protein is CASSFYRAEETQYF. The variable domain in full, with the rest retrieved from reference TRBV7-2 and TRBJ2-5, is GAGVSQSPSNKVTEKGKDVELRCDPISGHTALYWYRQSLGQGLEFLIYFQGNSAPDKSGLPSDRFSAERTGGSVSTLTIQRTQQEDSAVYLCASSFYRAEETQYFGPGTRLLVL.

The rearrangement uses TRBV6-2 or TRBV6-3 and TRBJ1-4, with D possibly being TRBD1 (6 bases). CDR3 length: 14 residues. Per germline, CDR1 MNHEY and CDR2 SVGEGT. Trimming pared 6 bases from V and 8 bases from J, leaving 16 bases between. For the CDR3, the DNA is TGTGCCAGCAGCAATCCGACAGGAAGGGAAAAACTGTTTTTT. Protein sequence: CASSNPTGREKLFF.